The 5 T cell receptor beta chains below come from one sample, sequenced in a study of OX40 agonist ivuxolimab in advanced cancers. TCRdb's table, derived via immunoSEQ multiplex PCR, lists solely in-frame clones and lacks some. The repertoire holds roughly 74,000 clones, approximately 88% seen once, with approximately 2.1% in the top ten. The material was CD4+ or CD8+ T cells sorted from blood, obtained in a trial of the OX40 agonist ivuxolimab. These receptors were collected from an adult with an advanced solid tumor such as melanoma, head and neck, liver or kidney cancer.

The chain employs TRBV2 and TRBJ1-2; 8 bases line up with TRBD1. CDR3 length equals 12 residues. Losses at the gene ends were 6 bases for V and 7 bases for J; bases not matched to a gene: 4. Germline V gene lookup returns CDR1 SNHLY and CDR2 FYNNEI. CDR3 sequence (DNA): TGTGCCAGCAGCCCCGACAGGGGTGGCTACACCTTC. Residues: CASSPDRGGYTF.

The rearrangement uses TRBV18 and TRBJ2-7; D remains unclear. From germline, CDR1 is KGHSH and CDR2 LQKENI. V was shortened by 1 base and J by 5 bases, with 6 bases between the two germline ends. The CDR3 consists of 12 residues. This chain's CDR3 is CASSPHRHEQYF. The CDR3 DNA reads TGTGCCAGCTCACCACATAGGCACGAGCAGTACTTC.

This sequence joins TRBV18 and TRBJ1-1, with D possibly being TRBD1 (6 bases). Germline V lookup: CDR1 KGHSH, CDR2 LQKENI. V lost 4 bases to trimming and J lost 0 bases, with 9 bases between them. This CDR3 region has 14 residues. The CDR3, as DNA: TGTGCCAGCTCACTGGGACAAATGAACACTGAAGCTTTCTTT. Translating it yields CASSLGQMNTEAFF.

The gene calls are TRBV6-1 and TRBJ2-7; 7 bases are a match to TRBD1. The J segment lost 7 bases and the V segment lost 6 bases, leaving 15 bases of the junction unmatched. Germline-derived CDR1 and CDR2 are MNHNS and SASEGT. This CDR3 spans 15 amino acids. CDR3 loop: CASRNPRGSVWEQYF. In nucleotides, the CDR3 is TGTGCCAGCAGAAATCCCAGGGGGAGTGTGTGGGAGCAGTACTTC.

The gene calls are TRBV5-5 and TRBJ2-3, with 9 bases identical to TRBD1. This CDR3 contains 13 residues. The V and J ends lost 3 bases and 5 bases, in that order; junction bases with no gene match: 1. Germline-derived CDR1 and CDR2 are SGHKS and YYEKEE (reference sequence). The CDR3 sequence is CASSWTGVDTQYF. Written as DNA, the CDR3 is TGTGCCAGCAGCTGGACAGGGGTAGATACGCAGTATTTT.